This T cell receptor (beta chain) is from a study of identical twins. Whole-study results and caveats: It was out-of-frame TCR alpha sharing in monozygotic twins that models underestimated.

This CDR3 has 15 residues. Germline-derived CDR1 and CDR2 are DFQATT and SNEGSKA (reference sequence). The junction had 2 bases not matched to a gene; V was cut back by 1 base and J by 2 bases. Only a few counts were recorded for this clonotype. Its antigen is unknown. Template switching (which added a universal primer site) was used, and cDNA carried unique molecular identifiers. In TCRdb, the 5' RACE reads were re-called with MiXCR into one record per CDR3 protein. The sample shows over 200,000 distinct CDR3 sequences, 8% to 11% of them seen only once. The receptor was derived from a man in his forties or fifties in good health. Input material: memory T cells sorted from blood. The chain uses TRBV20-1 and TRBJ2-3, with 11 bases lining up with TRBD2. The CDR3 DNA sequence: TGCAGTGCTAGAGCGACTAGCGGGAACACAGATACGCAGTATTTT. Translation gives CSARATSGNTDTQYF.